Below are 15 T cell receptor beta chains sequenced from a single sample in a study of shared clonotypes between healthy human individuals. Produced via immunoSEQ multiplex PCR; TCRdb's table is partial and in-frame only. This sample yields about 2.3 million clones, of which 92% are seen a single time; 0.37% belongs to the top ten. The sample consisted of naive CD4+ T cells from PBMCs. The sample's subset: CD45RA+ positively selected. Receptor source: a young man in good health. Some clones in this sample may be carry-over from other donors' samples.

A remark on this clone: Additional DNA sequences in this sample encode the identical CDR3. The DNA for the CDR3 is TGTGCCAGCAGCTTGGGCAGGCAGCCCCAGCATTTT. It translates to CASSLGRQPQHF. The rearrangement joins TRBV7-9 to TRBJ1-5; D gene ambiguous. CDR3 size: 12 residues. In germline, CDR1 is SEHNR, CDR2 FQNEAQ (reference sequence). The V end was cut by 3 bases, the J end by 7 bases, with 7 bases between.

The chain joins TRBV7-9 to TRBJ2-7, with 12 bases matching TRBD2. V was clipped by 1 base and J by 5 bases; unmatched bases: 6. Germline CDR1 reads SEHNR; CDR2 reads FQNEAQ (reference sequence). The CDR3 spans 16 residues. CDR3: CASSLGRLAGVDEQYF. The CDR3 nucleotides are TGTGCCAGCAGCTTAGGTCGACTAGCGGGAGTCGACGAGCAGTACTTC.

Notes on this clone: Other DNA sequences in this specimen translate into the identical CDR3. This chain uses TRBV5-1 with TRBJ2-5; D is possibly TRBD1 (6 bases). Trimming took off 2 bases at V and 0 bases at J, with 8 bases between the two ends. Germline V gene sequence: CDR1 SGHRS, CDR2 YFSETQ. This CDR3 comprises 14 residues. This chain's CDR3 is CASSLGQNQETQYF. Written as DNA, the CDR3 is TGCGCCAGCAGCTTAGGACAGAACCAAGAGACCCAGTACTTC.

The chain has TRBV2 and TRBJ2-7; D remains unclear. The length of the CDR3 is 12 residues. The V gene lost 4 bases and the J gene lost 3 bases, with 7 bases spanning the gap. From germline, CDR1 is SNHLY and CDR2 FYNNEI. The CDR3 DNA sequence: TGTGCCAGCAGTGTCCAGGACTACGAGCAGTACTTC. Translation gives CASSVQDYEQYF.

This clone has just a few counts. This sample also contains other DNA sequences that code for the same CDR3. The rearrangement uses TRBV5-1 and TRBJ2-1, with D uncertain. The V gene lost 0 bases and the J gene lost 0 bases, with 4 bases spanning the gap. The CDR3 runs 14 residues. CDR1 is SGHRS, CDR2 YFSETQ, per germline. The CDR3 loop reads CASSLDSSYNEQFF. In DNA, the CDR3 is TGCGCCAGCAGCTTGGATAGCTCCTACAATGAGCAGTTCTTC. The variable domain in full, completed from reference TRBV5-1 and TRBJ2-1, reads KAGVTQTPRYLIKTRGQQVTLSCSPISGHRSVSWYQQTPGQGLQFLFEYFSETQRNKGNFPGRFSGRQFSNSRSEMNVSTLELGDSALYLCASSLDSSYNEQFFGPGTRLTVL.

The V and J genes are TRBV6-1 and TRBJ2-1; the match to TRBD1 covers 9 bases. The CDR3 totals 15 residues. With 8 bases clipped from V and 7 bases from J, the junction kept 12 bases outside the gene matches. Germline V lookup: CDR1 MNHNS, CDR2 SASEGT. This CDR3 is CASRPPGTGTNEQFF. In DNA, the CDR3 is TGTGCCAGCCGACCGCCCGGGACAGGGACGAATGAGCAGTTCTTC.

The CDR3: CASKPQGAGETQYF. Written as DNA, the CDR3 is TGTGCCAGCAAACCACAGGGGGCGGGGGAGACCCAGTACTTC. This chain links TRBV6-1 with TRBJ2-5; 9 nucleotides agree with TRBD1. The V gene's germline CDR1 is MNHNS and CDR2 SASEGT. The J segment lost 5 bases and the V segment lost 7 bases, leaving 8 bases of the junction unmatched. There are 14 residues in the CDR3.

This clone was seen once. J is TRBJ2-2 and V is TRBV10-3; 15 bases are a match to TRBD2. This CDR3 region has 18 residues. V lost 0 bases and J lost 4; bases outside the gene matches: 3. Germline V CDR1 and CDR2: ENHRY, SYGVKD. CDR3: CAISESGLAGGITGELFF. The CDR3, as DNA: TGTGCCATCAGTGAGTCGGGACTAGCGGGAGGCATCACCGGGGAGCTGTTTTTT.

CDR3: CASSPRLDRGIGQPQHF. In nucleotides, the CDR3 is TGCGCCAGCAGCCCACGGCTAGACAGGGGTATCGGTCAGCCCCAGCATTTT. This chain links TRBV4-1 with TRBJ1-5, with 8 bases that match TRBD1. Germline CDR1 reads MGHRA; CDR2 reads YSYEKL. Losses at the gene ends were 4 bases for V and 6 bases for J; bases not matched to a gene: 14. This CDR3 is 17 amino acids long.

The chain uses TRBV18 and TRBJ1-1, with a tentative D call TRBD1 (6 bases). Trimming removed 3 bases from V and 4 bases from J, with 15 bases in between. The CDR3 loop spans 15 amino acids. CDR1 is KGHSH, CDR2 LQKENI, per germline. CDR3 sequence: CASSPDRNYGTEAFF. For the CDR3, the DNA is TGTGCCAGCTCACCGGACAGAAACTATGGCACTGAAGCTTTCTTT. The entire variable domain, with the rest obtained from reference TRBV18 and TRBJ1-1, is as follows: NAGVMQNPRHLVRRRGQEARLRCSPMKGHSHVYWYRQLPEEGLKFMVYLQKENIIDESGMPKERFSAEFPKEGPSILRIQQVVRGDSAAYFCASSPDRNYGTEAFFGQGTRLTVV.

The CDR3 region is CASRRYSSVDSYEQYF. In nucleotides, the CDR3 is TGTGCCAGCAGGCGCTACTCTAGCGTTGATTCCTACGAGCAGTACTTC. The chain has TRBV27 and TRBJ2-7; TRBD2 might be the D (6 bases). V gave up 6 bases and J gave up 1 base, with 19 bases separating them. The CDR3 is 16 residues long. The germline V gene encodes CDR1 MNHEY and CDR2 SMNVEV (reference sequence).

The chain carries TRBV7-9 and TRBJ1-1; 8 bases are a match to TRBD1. With 5 bases clipped from V and 4 bases from J, the junction kept 3 bases outside the gene matches. CDR1 is SEHNR and CDR2 is FQNEAQ in the germline V gene (reference sequence). The CDR3 has 13 residues. The DNA of the CDR3 is TGTGCCAGCAGCCATGACAGGGGCACTGAAGCTTTCTTT. The encoded protein is CASSHDRGTEAFF.

Only one count was recorded for this clone. The chain recombines TRBV25-1 with TRBJ2-7; 9 bases are shared with TRBD1. With V trimmed by 6 bases and J by 5 bases, 11 bases remained unmatched. This CDR3 comprises 15 residues. Germline CDR1 MGHDK, CDR2 SYGVNS. The CDR3 region has the DNA TGTGCCAGCAGGGCACCCGGGACAGGGTTCCACGAGCAGTACTTC. As protein: CASRAPGTGFHEQYF.

The genes are TRBV4-1 and TRBJ2-7; TRBD1 matches at 8 bases. Trimming removed 0 bases from V and 3 bases from J; junction bases left unmatched: 7. This CDR3 comprises 16 residues. Germline V gene sequence: CDR1 MGHRA, CDR2 YSYEKL. The CDR3 DNA reads as TGCGCCAGCAGCCAAGATCGGGGACAGGTGTTCTACGAGCAGTACTTC. Residues: CASSQDRGQVFYEQYF.

This chain joins TRBV6-5 and TRBJ1-1; D call uncertain. Germline CDR1 and CDR2: MNHEY and SVGAGI. V was cut by 2 bases and J by 7 bases, with 8 bases left in between. The CDR3 is made up of 12 amino acids. The CDR3 sequence: CASSYRVGEAFF. CDR3 sequence (DNA): TGTGCCAGCAGTTACAGGGTCGGTGAAGCTTTCTTT.